The sequence of this T cell receptor (beta chain) was determined in a study of cytomegalovirus exposure and HLA in healthy donors (dated by TCRdb to about 2017). In terms of the full investigation: An earlier analysis of roughly 610 of the donors reported 276 Gb of sequence data and around 120 million unique TCR beta sequences obtained from roughly 170 million T cells. Approximately 310 gigabases of sequencing data and approximately 91 million unique TCR sequences made up an early release that covered fewer than 650 HLA-typed donors. Of the approximately 400 genotyped donors, less than 90% were placed in the genetic ancestry cluster associated with self-reported Caucasian donors. The study aimed to test whether cataloging public T cell receptors could reveal signatures of past pathogen exposure. Using immunosequencing, the study profiled T cell repertoires from some 670 subjects and related those repertoires to cytomegalovirus serostatus. In addition to the first cohort of roughly 670 subjects, a separate validation cohort of some 120 different subjects was used. High-throughput TCR immunosequencing, statistical association of individual TCRs with disease status, and machine learning were combined to predict cytomegalovirus infection status. In a later analysis, previously published TCR beta repertoires from about 640 donors were re-analyzed and high-resolution HLA genotyping was added so that TCR occurrence patterns could be studied. Rather than using new phenotypic data, the later analysis identified candidate immune exposures from TCR beta sequences and from how often those sequences occurred across donors. In an earlier analysis of 500 to 650 of the donors, high-throughput TCR beta sequencing was used to judge whether each TCR beta V gene segment behaved as functional or pseudogenic. Donor age, sex, ethnicity and CMV serostatus were compiled together with the repertoire data. Genome-wide SNP genotypes for about 65% of the 666 donors were used in a later genetic analysis, which treated that subset as a discovery cohort. All discovery cohort repertoires had been generated using a single sequencing platform. HLA typing covered class I and class II loci at four-digit resolution. Typing coverage differed by locus: A, B, C, DRB1 and DQB1 were typed in about 620-640 donors, DQA1 in 500 to 550, DPA1 in over 600, and DPB1 in about 450. Several DR-DQ haplotypes were handled as single units for association and clustering because linkage in the cohort was strong. On average, roughly 250,000 unique TCR beta nucleotide sequences were sequenced per donor among some 420 genotyped donors of the cohort, with about 19% of those sequences being non-productive. Overall study results and their limits: In a later analysis, several top co-occurrence clusters were reported to appear linked to parvovirus B19, influenza, CMV and Epstein-Barr virus. According to a later analysis, most CMV-associated TCR beta chains appeared to be HLA-restricted, and the HLA associations seemed to be driven largely by CMV exposure. Because the 87-base-pair reads could not distinguish some IMGT-functional V segments, including TRBV6-2 and TRBV6-3, those segments were excluded. A later genetic analysis associated a missense DCLRE1C variant with V-gene and J-gene trimming of TCR beta chains, and an independent cohort replicated the association. A group of highly shared sequence variants was considered likely to be a technical artifact of the sequencing pipeline. An earlier analysis of approximately 570 of the donors showed that most TCR beta V segments appeared in productive rearrangements either about 90% or about 30% of the time, which broadly matched IMGT annotations. The study gave a list of 150 to 200 TCR beta chains associated with cytomegalovirus. Roughly 15 rarely observed V segments, including chromosome 9 orphons, were excluded from the earlier analysis of several hundred of the donors because counts were too low. It was suggested by the authors that the approach could potentially be generalized to other disease states and immunological phenotypes. A later analysis found that TCR association rates varied across HLA loci, with DRB1 alleles showing the most associated TCRs and HLA-C alleles the fewest. This cohort had only TCR beta chains sequenced, and the lack of alpha or paired-chain data limited which features could be detected. Three of the identified cytomegalovirus-associated TCR beta chains were confirmed in vitro to be specific for cytomegalovirus antigens. While some public TCRs were present in many individuals, most TCR sequences turned up only very rarely across donors. CMV serostatus was the only immune exposure information available for the cohort. Linkage disequilibrium might explain the correlated functional status among segregating V segments, but an unknown experimental factor could not be ruled out. In a later analysis, HLA-associated TCR beta chains were found to be more clonally expanded and to have lower generation probabilities than equally common non-associated chains. A later analysis associated 16,951 TCR beta sequences with specific HLA alleles at a false discovery rate of 0.05. When HLA alleles, especially DR and DQ, strongly co-occurred, TCR associations were difficult to assign to individual alleles. Sequencing depth was assumed to be roughly uniform across donors in the presence/absence analyses, though that assumption may not hold. Compared with the roughly 720-donor mean, donors in an Asian-associated ancestry cluster had fewer N-insertions in productive TCRs, according to a later genetic analysis. In both the original and validation cohorts, the classifier was reported to diagnose cytomegalovirus status with high specificity and sensitivity. HLA typing was unavailable for some donors at each locus, so association tests used only the typed subset. A further reported finding was that TCR beta sequences accurately predicted the HLA-A and HLA-B alleles for most subjects in the first cohort.

Based on the germline V gene, the CDR1 and CDR2 sequences are MDHEN and SYDVKM. Deletion took 6 bases off V and 0 bases off J, with a span of 15 bases between the germline ends. From the cysteine through the phenylalanine, the CDR3 covers 15 amino acids. The kept DNA is CDR3 alone, 45 bases in frame from the first base. Library prep was done by the immunoSEQ multiplex PCR assay. The multiplex PCR relied on a mix of 60 forward primers for TCR Vbeta segments and 13 reverse primers for TCR Jbeta segments. Amplification of the CDR3 region of rearranged TCR beta genes was performed with a multiplex PCR assay on genomic DNA. The amplified TCR beta libraries were sequenced on the Illumina HiSeq System as 87-base-pair reads. As for the authors' bioinformatics: A later analysis counted about 80 million unique TCR beta chains across the 670 or so repertoires, and around 9.9 million of these chains were shared by at least two donors. Raw reads were error-corrected and collapsed into unique sequences by a nearest-neighbor algorithm in which closely related sequences were merged to remove PCR and sequencing errors. To assign V, D and J gene segments, CDR3 sequences were aligned to IMGT reference sequences. Each retained sequence needed at least a six-nucleotide match to both a V gene segment and a J gene segment. A rearrangement counted as productive if the CDR3 had no stop codons and remained in frame with V and J, and every other rearrangement counted as non-productive. CDR3 was defined by IMGT convention, running from the second conserved V-encoded cysteine to the conserved J-encoded phenylalanine. The earlier analysis of 500 to 600 of the donors excluded sequences that lacked an unambiguous match to a single V gene segment. An earlier analysis of several hundred of the donors called V segments functional above 56.7% productive rearrangements and segregating when the between-donor standard deviation exceeded 5%. A statistical classification framework was built to diagnose cytomegalovirus status from the catalog of TCR beta chain sequences. In a later analysis, V and J genes were assigned by comparing TCR nucleotide sequences against IMGT/GENE-DB human TR gene sequences. A later analysis assigned CDR3 sequences and most-parsimonious VDJ recombination scenarios with the TCRdist pipeline. In a later analysis, every TCR beta chain was defined by the combination of its CDR3 amino acid sequence and its V-gene family, and reads without a unique V-gene family were dropped. To address suspected cross-contamination and a sequencing artifact, a later analysis removed around 600 highly shared, low-generation-probability nucleotide sequences. A later analysis calculated a clonal expansion index for each public chain from normalized within-repertoire ranks of inferred template counts. A later analysis computed generation probabilities with a VDJ recombination model fitted to out-of-frame rearrangements, and checked the results against IGoR. In a later analysis, hypergeometric tests were used to score TCR-TCR, TCR-HLA and TCR-CMV co-occurrence, with a repertoire-size bias correction applied to TCR pairs. False discovery rates were estimated in a later analysis by permuting HLA or CMV assignments 20 times. In a later analysis, co-occurring TCRs were grouped using DBSCAN, with TCRdist sequence similarity added in when clustering inside HLA-allele-positive subsets. For co-occurrence clustering, repertoires with fewer than 30,000 or more than 120,000 public chains were excluded, along with roughly five repertoires with anomalous nucleotide sharing. The table comes from immuneACCESS by way of TCRdb, which keeps in-frame sequences with V and J called. Part of the clones is missing from these tables; in studies checked, under half for an unresolved V gene and the rest for unknown reasons. D and trimming come from the DNA, and the V and J calls and clone size come from that table. The sample table lists around 140,000 clones, approximately 91% of them with a count of one. The ten biggest clones cover roughly 0.5% of the sample.

Remarks on this clone: The clone's antigen remains unknown. Base quality data are lacking; no much larger clone is found one base away.

The cohort comprised some 680 healthy bone marrow donors. At the time of sampling, all cohort members were nominally healthy, though unrecorded immune exposures were likely present. The donor was CMV seronegative and belonged to the group of roughly 330 seronegative cohort members. A peripheral blood sample was provided by each donor, and peripheral blood mononuclear cells were used for TCR beta sequencing. The Qiagen DNeasy Blood Extraction Kit was used to extract genomic DNA from the blood cell samples. This TCR came from a woman aged 40 to 49 in good health and CMV-seronegative. The chain was built from TRBV28 and TRBJ2-7, and the D gene may be TRBD2, 5 bases matching. Sequencing used PBMCs. The CDR3 has the sequence CASSPPGGGSYEQYF. The bases are TGTGCCAGCAGCCCCCCTGGCGGAGGCTCCTACGAGCAGTACTTC.